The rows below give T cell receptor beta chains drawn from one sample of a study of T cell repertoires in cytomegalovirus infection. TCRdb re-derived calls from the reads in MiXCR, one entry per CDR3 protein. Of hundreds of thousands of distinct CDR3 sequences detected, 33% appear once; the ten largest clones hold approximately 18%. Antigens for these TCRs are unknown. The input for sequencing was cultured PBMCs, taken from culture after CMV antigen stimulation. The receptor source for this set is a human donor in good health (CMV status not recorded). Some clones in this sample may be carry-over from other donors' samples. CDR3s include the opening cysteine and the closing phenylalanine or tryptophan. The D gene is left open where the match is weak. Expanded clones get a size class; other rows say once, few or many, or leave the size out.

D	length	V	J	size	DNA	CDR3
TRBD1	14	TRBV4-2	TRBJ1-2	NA	TGTGCCAGCAGGCAACAGGGGGAGGTCTATGGCTACACCTTC	CASRQQGEVYGYTF
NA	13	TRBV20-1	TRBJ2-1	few	TGCAGTGCTAGGGAATCCGGAAACAATGAGCAGTTCTTC	CSARESGNNEQFF
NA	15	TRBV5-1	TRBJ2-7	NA	TGCGCCAGCAGCTTGGGACCGGGGGTGCCCTACGAGCAGTACTTC	CASSLGPGVPYEQYF
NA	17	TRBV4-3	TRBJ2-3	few	TGCGCCAGCAGCCAAGATTCCCAGGGATCGGGTACAGATACGCAGTATTTT	CASSQDSQGSGTDTQYF
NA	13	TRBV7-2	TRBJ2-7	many	TGTGCCAGCAGCTTAGGGGGGCCCTACGAGCAGTACTTC	CASSLGGPYEQYF
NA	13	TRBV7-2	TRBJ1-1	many	TGTGCCAGCAGCTTTACCAGGGACACTGAAGCTTTCTTT	CASSFTRDTEAFF
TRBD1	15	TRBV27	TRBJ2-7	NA	TGTGCCAGCAGTTTAGGGGACAGCAACTCCTACGAGCAGTACTTC	CASSLGDSNSYEQYF
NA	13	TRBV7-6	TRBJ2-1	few	TGTGCCAGCAGCCCTAGGTCTCCGAATGAGCAGTTCTTC	CASSPRSPNEQFF
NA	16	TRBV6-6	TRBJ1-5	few	TGTGCCAGCTTTCAGACGACCGGGCAGGGTAATCAGCCCCAGCATTTT	CASFQTTGQGNQPQHF
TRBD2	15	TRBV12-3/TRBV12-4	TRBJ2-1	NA	TGTGCCAGCACTCTAGCGGAGAGCTCCTACAATGAGCAGTTCTTC	CASTLAESSYNEQFF
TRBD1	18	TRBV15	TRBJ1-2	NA	TGTGCCACCAGCAGAGATGGGGTTTTCGACAGGGGGAACTATGGCTACACCTTC	CATSRDGVFDRGNYGYTF
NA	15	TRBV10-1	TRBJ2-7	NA	TGCGCCACCCCAGGGGCAGCGCATTCCTCCTACGAGCAGTACTTC	CATPGAAHSSYEQYF
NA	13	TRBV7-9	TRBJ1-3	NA	TGTGCCAGCAGACAGGATGTGGGAAACACCATATATTTT	CASRQDVGNTIYF
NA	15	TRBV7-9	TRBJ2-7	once	TGTGCCAGCAGCCCTAGACTTCCTTATGCCTACGAGCAGTACTTC	CASSPRLPYAYEQYF
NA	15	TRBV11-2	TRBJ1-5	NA	TGTGCCAGCAGCCCACGTTCGGGTGGCAATCAGCCCCAGCATTTT	CASSPRSGGNQPQHF
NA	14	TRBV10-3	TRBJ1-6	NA	TGTGCCATCAGTGAAGGAAATCCGAATTCACCCCTCCACTTT	CAISEGNPNSPLHF
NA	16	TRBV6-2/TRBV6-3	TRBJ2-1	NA	TGTGCCAGCAGCCGTCGGGTTACCCGACCCTACAATGAGCAGTTCTTC	CASSRRVTRPYNEQFF
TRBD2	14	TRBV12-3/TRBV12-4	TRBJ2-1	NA	TGTGCCAGCAGTTTAGGGGAGGGCCCGAATGAGCAGTTCTTC	CASSLGEGPNEQFF
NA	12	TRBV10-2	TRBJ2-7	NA	TGCGCCAGCATGGTAGCTGCGGGCGAGCAGTACTTC	CASMVAAGEQYF
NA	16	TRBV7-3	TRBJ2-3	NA	TGTGCCAGCAGCCCTCCCCGACCGGGAGAAGCAGATACGCAGTATTTT	CASSPPRPGEADTQYF
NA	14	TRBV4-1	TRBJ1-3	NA	TGCGCCAGCAGCCAAGATACATCTGGAAACACCATATATTTT	CASSQDTSGNTIYF
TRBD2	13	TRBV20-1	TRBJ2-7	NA	TGCAGTGCCCAGACTAGCGGGAGGTACGAGCAGTACTTC	CSAQTSGRYEQYF
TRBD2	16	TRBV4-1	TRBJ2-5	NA	TGCGCCAGCAGCCAACTAGCGGGGGCATCAAGGGAGACCCAGTACTTC	CASSQLAGASRETQYF
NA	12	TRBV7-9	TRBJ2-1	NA	TGTGCCAGCAGCTTAGAGTCCGCGCATGAGTTCTTC	CASSLESAHEFF
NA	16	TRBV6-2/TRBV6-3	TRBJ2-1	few	TGTGCCAGCAGTTTGAGGGTTGGATCTGCCTACAATGAGCAGTTCTTC	CASSLRVGSAYNEQFF
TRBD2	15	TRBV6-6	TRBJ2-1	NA	TGTGCCAGCAGTTACGGGGCGGGAGCATCCCATGAGCAGTTCTTC	CASSYGAGASHEQFF
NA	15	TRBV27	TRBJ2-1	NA	TGTGCCAGCAGTGCCCTGGACAGCTCCTACAATGAGCAGTTCTTC	CASSALDSSYNEQFF
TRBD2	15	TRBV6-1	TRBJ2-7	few	TGTGCCAGCAGTCGCAGCGGGGGGGGATCCTACGAGCAGTACTTC	CASSRSGGGSYEQYF
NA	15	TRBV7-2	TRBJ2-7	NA	TGTGCCAGCAGCTTAGGTGGCCAGGGATCCTACGAGCAGTACTTC	CASSLGGQGSYEQYF
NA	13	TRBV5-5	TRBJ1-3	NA	TGTGCCAGCAGCTTCATTGATGGAAACACCATATATTTT	CASSFIDGNTIYF
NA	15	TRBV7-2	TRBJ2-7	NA	TGTGCCAGCAGCTTAGATGCCAAATTGCCCTACGAGCAGTACTTC	CASSLDAKLPYEQYF
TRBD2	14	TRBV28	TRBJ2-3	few	TGTGCCAGCAGGGAGGCGGGGGGCCCCCAGACGCAGTATTTT	CASREAGGPQTQYF